One sample yielded the 18 T cell receptor beta chains listed below, sequenced in a study of T cell responses to AZD1222 COVID-19 vaccine. TCRdb's copy holds only in-frame clones and misses some; the assay was immunoSEQ multiplex PCR. The data contain 150,000 to 200,000 clones, around 94% of them singletons. The material was peripheral blood, obtained 28 days after the second AZD1222 dose. These receptors were taken from an adult who received the AZD1222 COVID-19 vaccine.

This clone was detected once. This chain links TRBV5-1 with TRBJ2-2; 10 bases align to TRBD2. The CDR3 consists of 16 residues. CDR1 SGHRS and CDR2 YFSETQ come from the germline V gene. The trim removed 3 bases at V and 3 bases at J, leaving 5 bases unmatched. For the CDR3, the DNA is TGCGCCAGCAGCTCTTTAGCGGGAGGTGACACCGGGGAGCTGTTTTTT. The encoded protein is CASSSLAGGDTGELFF.

The chain is built from TRBV12-3 or TRBV12-4 and TRBJ1-2; D remains unclear. Trimming stripped 6 bases from V and 6 bases from J, with 11 bases between. The CDR3 is made up of 12 amino acids. The CDR3 nucleotides read TGTGCCAGCAGCCCCGGCGGGCATGGCTACACCTTC. This translates into CASSPGGHGYTF.

A remark on this clone: The same CDR3 can be traced to other DNA sequences in this sample. J is TRBJ2-6 and V is TRBV27; D unclear. Germline V gives CDR1 MNHEY, CDR2 SMNVEV (reference sequence). Trimming took off 3 bases at V and 3 bases at J, with 3 bases between the two ends. This CDR3 region has 13 residues. CDR3 DNA sequence: TGTGCCAGCAGTTTTGGTGGGGCCAACGTCCTGACTTTC. This codes for CASSFGGANVLTF.

The V and J genes are TRBV6-2 or TRBV6-3 and TRBJ2-7, with 7 bases identical to TRBD1. J gave up 7 bases and V 5 bases, and 8 bases lay outside the gene matches. This CDR3 spans 13 amino acids. The germline V gene has CDR1 MNHEY and CDR2 SVGEGT. The CDR3 coding sequence is TGTGCCAGCAGTGGAACAGGGGCACATGAGCAGTACTTC. This encodes CASSGTGAHEQYF.

This chain uses TRBV10-2 with TRBJ1-1, with TRBD1 as a possible D gene (6 bases). The CDR3 has 12 amino acids. The germline V gene encodes CDR1 WSHSY and CDR2 SAAADI. Trimming took off 1 base at V and 8 bases at J, with 8 bases between the two ends. CDR3 amino acids: CASSEYRVEAFF. Here the CDR3 DNA reads TGCGCCAGCAGTGAGTACAGGGTCGAAGCTTTCTTT.

The chain uses TRBV27 and TRBJ1-4; D gene ambiguous. This CDR3 has 15 amino acids. Trimming removed 6 bases from V and 4 bases from J, with 15 bases in between. CDR1 MNHEY and CDR2 SMNVEV come from the germline V gene (reference sequence). This chain's CDR3 is CASRTDGNLNEKLFF. In DNA, the CDR3 is TGTGCCAGCAGGACGGACGGAAACCTTAATGAAAAACTGTTTTTT.

This chain uses TRBV28 with TRBJ1-5; no definite D call. V was cut by 3 bases and J by 5 bases, with 11 bases left in between. The V gene's germline CDR1 is MDHEN and CDR2 SYDVKM. This CDR3 is built from 14 residues. The CDR3 bases are TGTGCCAGCAGTTTTACTCAGGATTATCAGCCCCAGCATTTT. It translates to CASSFTQDYQPQHF. The full variable domain, with the rest looked up from reference TRBV28 and TRBJ1-5, is DVKVTQSSRYLVKRTGEKVFLECVQDMDHENMFWYRQDPGLGLRLIYFSYDVKMKEKGDIPEGYSVSREKKERFSLILESASTNQTSMYLCASSFTQDYQPQHFGDGTRLSIL.

The V call is TRBV5-8, the J call TRBJ2-1; 7 positions agree with TRBD1. The V segment lost 4 bases and the J segment 7 bases; nucleotides outside the gene matches: 11. The CDR3 spans 15 residues. Germline-derived CDR1 and CDR2 are SGHTS and YDEGEE. CDR3 protein: CASSITGDLGNEQFF. DNA for the CDR3: TGTGCCAGCAGCATAACAGGGGACCTTGGGAATGAGCAGTTCTTC. The whole variable domain, filled in from reference TRBV5-8 and TRBJ2-1, reads EAGVTQSPTHLIKTRGQQATLRCSPISGHTSVYWYQQALGLGLQFLLWYDEGEERNRGNFPPRFSGRQFPNYSSELNVNALELEDSALYLCASSITGDLGNEQFFGPGTRLTVL.

The chain employs TRBV18 and TRBJ2-5; TRBD1 agrees at 7 bases. The CDR3 has 16 residues. Germline values: CDR1 KGHSH, CDR2 LQKENI. J lost 5 bases, V lost 2 bases, and 11 bases had no gene match. Here the CDR3 DNA reads TGTGCCAGCTCACCAAGGTCAGGGGGTTCACGGGAGACCCAGTACTTC. Translating gives CASSPRSGGSRETQYF. Looking up the rest from reference TRBV18 and TRBJ2-5 gives the full variable domain: NAGVMQNPRHLVRRRGQEARLRCSPMKGHSHVYWYRQLPEEGLKFMVYLQKENIIDESGMPKERFSAEFPKEGPSILRIQQVVRGDSAAYFCASSPRSGGSRETQYFGPGTRLLVL.

This clone has just one count. The V and J genes are TRBV4-2 and TRBJ1-1; the D is unclear. The CDR3 totals 14 residues. Germline loops: CDR1 LGHNA, CDR2 YNFKEQ. Trimming cost V 0 bases and J 4 bases, with 9 bases left between them. The CDR3 region is CASSQDESSTEAFF. The CDR3 bases are TGTGCCAGCAGCCAAGACGAGTCGAGCACTGAAGCTTTCTTT.

CDR3 amino acids: CASSPLWDRGPQPQHF. The CDR3 bases are TGTGCCAGCAGCCCCTTGTGGGACAGGGGGCCTCAGCCCCAGCATTTT. This rearrangement joins TRBV6-2 or TRBV6-3 to TRBJ1-5; 12 nucleotides agree with TRBD1. The V segment lost 6 bases and the J segment 6 bases; nucleotides outside the gene matches: 9. The CDR3 extends over 16 amino acids. The V gene's germline CDR1 is MNHEY and CDR2 SVGEGT.

The chain links TRBV24-1 to TRBJ2-4, with 9 bases identical to TRBD1. Looked up from germline, CDR1 is KGHDR and CDR2 is SFDVKD. The CDR3 is 15 amino acids. V shed 2 bases and J 6 bases; nucleotides not matched to a gene: 4. CDR3 sequence: CATSDWNRGRNIQYF. CDR3 sequence (DNA): TGTGCCACCAGTGATTGGAACAGGGGGCGAAACATTCAGTACTTC.

The gene calls are TRBV9 and TRBJ2-3; TRBD2 might be the D (6 bases). This CDR3 is built from 15 residues. CDR1 SGDLS and CDR2 YYNGEE come from the germline V gene. V lost 2 bases to trimming and J lost 0 bases, with 10 bases between them. Written as DNA, the CDR3 is TGTGCCAGCAGCGTTATAAGCGGGAGCACAGATACGCAGTATTTT. Protein: CASSVISGSTDTQYF.

The chain couples TRBV6-1 to TRBJ1-5; D remains unclear. CDR1 is MNHNS and CDR2 is SASEGT in the germline V gene. CDR3 size: 13 residues. V dropped 1 base and J dropped 3 bases, with 4 bases sitting between them. The CDR3 is CASSEVANQPQHF. In DNA form, the CDR3 reads TGTGCCAGCAGTGAAGTCGCCAATCAGCCCCAGCATTTT.

The V call is TRBV6-5, the J call TRBJ2-1; 11 bases map to TRBD2. Trimming at V came to 5 bases and at J to 0 bases, leaving 0 bases not matched to a gene. Germline CDR1 is MNHEY and CDR2 is SVGAGI. The CDR3 extends over 15 amino acids. The CDR3 region has the DNA TGTGCCAGCAGTACTAGCGGGAGCTCCTACAATGAGCAGTTCTTC. It encodes CASSTSGSSYNEQFF.

The chain combines TRBV10-3 with TRBJ1-1; TRBD1 is a possible D gene (5 bases). Germline V gene data show CDR1 as ENHRY and CDR2 as SYGVKD. Trimming removed 0 bases at V and 0 bases at J, with 14 bases between. The CDR3 spans 17 residues. Here the CDR3 DNA reads TGTGCCATCAGTGAGTCGATTCTTGGGGGTATGAACACTGAAGCTTTCTTT. This encodes CAISESILGGMNTEAFF.

The chain employs TRBV5-4 and TRBJ2-5; a possible D gene is TRBD2 (6 bases). CDR1 SGHNT and CDR2 YYREEE come from the germline V gene (reference sequence). V dropped 1 base and J dropped 1 base, with 11 bases sitting between them. The CDR3 contains 15 residues. CDR3 nucleotides: TGTGCCAGCAGCTTGCCCGGGGGACCCCAAGAGACCCAGTACTTC. This sequence encodes CASSLPGGPQETQYF.

J is TRBJ1-1 and V is TRBV28; D ambiguous. The length of the CDR3 is 12 residues. Trimming removed 3 bases from V and 5 bases from J, with 7 bases in between. Germline V gives CDR1 MDHEN, CDR2 SYDVKM. The CDR3 nucleotides read TGTGCCAGCAGTTTGAGAAGTACTGAAGCTTTCTTT. It codes for CASSLRSTEAFF.